These 19 T cell receptor beta chains were sequenced from one sample in a study of blood T cell repertoires in COVID-19. Produced via immunoSEQ multiplex PCR; TCRdb's table is partial and in-frame only. The data show 55,000 to 80,000 clones, around 89% seen once. The sequencing input was peripheral blood. The source of these receptors is a man aged 50 to 59 with acute or convalescent COVID-19.

The V call is TRBV7-8, the J call TRBJ2-5, with TRBD1 identical over 8 bases. Germline V gene data show CDR1 as SGHVS and CDR2 as FQNEAQ. V shed 7 bases, J shed 2 bases, and the junction held 9 bases outside the gene matches. The CDR3 has 15 residues. CDR3 DNA sequence: TGTGCCAGCATCTCCCTGGGGGACAGGCAAGAGACCCAGTACTTC. The encoded protein is CASISLGDRQETQYF.

The rearrangement links TRBV3-1 (or the pseudogene TRBV3-2) to TRBJ1-6; D is undetermined. The CDR3 is made up of 17 amino acids. V was shortened by 6 bases and J by 7 bases, with 22 bases between the two germline ends. Germline V CDR1 and CDR2: LGHDT, YNNKEL (reference sequence). This CDR3 reads CASRLNPGRGPNSPLHF. In nucleotides, the CDR3 is TGTGCCAGCAGGCTTAACCCCGGGCGGGGTCCCAATTCACCCCTCCACTTT.

The V call is TRBV6-2 or TRBV6-3, the J call TRBJ2-7; 9 nucleotides agree with TRBD1. After removal of 2 bases from V and 4 bases from J, the junction contained 9 bases not matched to a gene. Germline CDR1 reads MNHEY; CDR2 reads SVGEGT. The CDR3 is 16 amino acids. Written as DNA, the CDR3 is TGTGCCAGCAGTTACCGTTACAGGGGGCTTACATACGAGCAGTACTTC. Its protein is CASSYRYRGLTYEQYF.

The chain is built from TRBV28 and TRBJ2-2; 8 bases map to TRBD1. The germline CDR1 and CDR2 sequences are MDHEN and SYDVKM. The V and J ends lost 5 bases and 7 bases, in that order; junction bases with no gene match: 6. The CDR3 spans 14 residues. CDR3 protein: CASSRTGGGGELFF. CDR3 nucleotides: TGTGCCAGCAGTCGTACAGGGGGTGGCGGGGAGCTGTTTTTT.

The rearrangement links TRBV19 to TRBJ2-3; 11 bases are shared with TRBD2. This CDR3 comprises 15 residues. Germline values: CDR1 LNHDA, CDR2 SQIVND (reference sequence). The V and J ends lost 5 bases and 2 bases, in that order; junction bases with no gene match: 3. Here the CDR3 reads CASSSGLAVTDTQYF. The CDR3 coding sequence is TGTGCCAGTAGTTCGGGACTAGCGGTCACAGATACGCAGTATTTT.

The CDR3 nucleotides read TGCGCCAGCAGCCAAGAACGAGGCGGGACTGGGGCCAACGTCCTGACTTTC. Its translation: CASSQERGGTGANVLTF. J is TRBJ2-6 and V is TRBV4-1; weak D call: TRBD2 (6 bases). V gave up 0 bases and J gave up 2 bases, with 11 bases separating them. Germline V CDR1 and CDR2: MGHRA, YSYEKL. The CDR3 covers 17 residues.

The J gene is TRBJ2-6, the V gene TRBV4-3, with D possibly being TRBD2 (6 bases). V was clipped by 0 bases and J by 2 bases, with 8 bases between them. Germline loops: CDR1 LGHNA, CDR2 YSLEER. This CDR3 region has 16 residues. CDR3 loop: CASSQDRGTGANVLTF. In nucleotides, the CDR3 is TGCGCCAGCAGCCAAGATCGGGGGACTGGGGCCAACGTCCTGACTTTC.

This clone was recorded only once. The genes are TRBV19 and TRBJ2-1; TRBD2 aligns across 10 bases. The germline CDR1 and CDR2 sequences are LNHDA and SQIVND (reference sequence). With V trimmed by 2 bases and J by 0 bases, 4 bases remained unmatched. The length of the CDR3 is 17 residues. The DNA for the CDR3 is TGTGCCAGTAGTATAAGGGCTAGCGGGGGCTCCTACAATGAGCAGTTCTTC. As protein: CASSIRASGGSYNEQFF.

The chain carries TRBV28 and TRBJ2-7; D remains ambiguous. This CDR3 is 11 amino acids long. Germline V gene lookup returns CDR1 MDHEN and CDR2 SYDVKM. Trimming removed 6 bases from V and 6 bases from J, with 9 bases in between. The CDR3, as DNA: TGTGCCAGCAGCTCCCTACTCGAGCAGTACTTC. This codes for CASSSLLEQYF.

The chain joins TRBV7-9 to TRBJ1-2; possible D gene TRBD1, 5 bases. V lost 5 bases and J lost 0, with 13 bases in between. Germline CDR1 is SEHNR and CDR2 is FQNEAQ (reference sequence). There are 15 residues in the CDR3. CDR3 amino acids: CASSPRSTANYGYTF. CDR3 nucleotides: TGTGCCAGCAGCCCAAGATCGACAGCTAACTATGGCTACACCTTC.

The J gene is TRBJ2-7, the V gene TRBV6-7; 12 nucleotides align to TRBD2. TRBV6-7 is assigned to the ORF class and has an uncertain function. The CDR3 has 16 amino acids. Losses at the gene ends were 2 bases for V and 3 bases for J; bases not matched to a gene: 5. In DNA, the CDR3 is TGTGCCAGCAGTTACCCCGGACTAGCGGGAAACTACGAGCAGTACTTC. This sequence encodes CASSYPGLAGNYEQYF.

The chain combines TRBV11-3 with TRBJ2-4, with D maybe TRBD2 (6 bases). The CDR3 contains 14 residues. V dropped 5 bases and J dropped 4 bases, with 12 bases sitting between them. Per the germline V gene, CDR1 is SGHNT and CDR2 is YENEEA. The CDR3 bases are TGTGCCAGCAGCCTTAGCGGTCCAAAAAACATTCAGTACTTC. Protein sequence: CASSLSGPKNIQYF.

The rearrangement uses TRBV5-6 and TRBJ2-3, with 14 positions matching TRBD2. Per germline, CDR1 SGHDT and CDR2 YYEEEE. V was clipped by 4 bases and J by 2 bases; unmatched bases: 6. The CDR3 is 17 amino acids. The CDR3 DNA reads TGTGCCAGCAGCCTCAGACTAGCGGGAGGGCACACAGATACGCAGTATTTT. This encodes CASSLRLAGGHTDTQYF. Looking up the rest from reference TRBV5-6 and TRBJ2-3 gives the full variable domain: DAGVTQSPTHLIKTRGQQVTLRCSPKSGHDTVSWYQQALGQGPQFIFQYYEEEERQRGNFPDRFSGHQFPNYSSELNVNALLLGDSALYLCASSLRLAGGHTDTQYFGPGTRLTVL.

This clone was observed a single time. The chain is built from TRBV3-1 (or the pseudogene TRBV3-2) and TRBJ2-7; 8 positions agree with TRBD2. Germline V lookup: CDR1 LGHDT, CDR2 YNNKEL (reference sequence). The CDR3 runs to 15 residues. After removal of 2 bases from V and 2 bases from J, the junction contained 5 bases not matched to a gene. The DNA of the CDR3 is TGTGCCAGCAGCCAAATAGCGGGAAACACCTACGAGCAGTACTTC. Protein product: CASSQIAGNTYEQYF.

This clone showed up just a few times. As DNA, the CDR3 is TGTGCCAGCGCCGGGGACTGGAGTGAAGCTTTCTTT. This encodes CASAGDWSEAFF. The rearrangement uses TRBV28 and TRBJ1-1; a possible D gene is TRBD1 (5 bases). With 8 bases removed from V and 7 bases from J, the gap between germline ends came to 14 bases. The CDR3 has 12 residues. Germline V gene sequence: CDR1 MDHEN, CDR2 SYDVKM. Full variable domain (rest looked up from reference TRBV28 and TRBJ1-1): DVKVTQSSRYLVKRTGEKVFLECVQDMDHENMFWYRQDPGLGLRLIYFSYDVKMKEKGDIPEGYSVSREKKERFSLILESASTNQTSMYLCASAGDWSEAFFGQGTRLTVV.

V is TRBV28 and J is TRBJ1-2; D not resolved. This CDR3 comprises 15 residues. Germline V gene lookup returns CDR1 MDHEN and CDR2 SYDVKM. Between the trimmed V and J ends, which lost 7 bases and 0 bases, there was a span of 15 bases. The CDR3, as DNA: TGTGCCAGCAACTCCCGCGGGTCGACTAACTATGGCTACACCTTC. Protein: CASNSRGSTNYGYTF.

This clone was detected once. The V gene is TRBV5-5, the J gene TRBJ1-5, with 11 bases matching TRBD1. V shed 4 bases and J 5 bases; nucleotides not matched to a gene: 5. Germline V gives CDR1 SGHKS, CDR2 YYEKEE (reference sequence). This CDR3 has 15 amino acids. The CDR3 DNA follows: TGTGCCAGCAGCCGGGACAGGGGGTTGTATCAGCCCCAGCATTTT. It specifies CASSRDRGLYQPQHF.

This clone was picked up one time. V usage is TRBV24-1 and J usage is TRBJ2-1; 13 bases line up with TRBD2. CDR1 is KGHDR and CDR2 is SFDVKD in the germline V gene. The CDR3 runs 14 residues. V shed 9 bases, J shed 9 bases, and the junction held 7 bases outside the gene matches. CDR3 loop: CATSQTSGRFEQFF. Written as DNA, the CDR3 is TGTGCCACCTCGCAGACTAGCGGGAGGTTTGAGCAGTTCTTC.

V is TRBV27 and J is TRBJ2-2; D gene ambiguous. CDR1 and CDR2 from the germline V gene are MNHEY and SMNVEV (reference sequence). CDR3 length equals 16 residues. V was trimmed by 0 bases and J by 3 bases, leaving 11 bases between them. The CDR3 loop is CASSLSWAEYTGELFF. The CDR3 nucleotides read TGTGCCAGCAGTTTATCGTGGGCAGAATACACCGGGGAGCTGTTTTTT.